A single sample gave rise to the 30 T cell receptor beta chains below, sequenced in a study of shared clonotypes between healthy human individuals. CD45RO-negative CD8 cells positively selected for CCR7 made up the naive population, which excluded terminally differentiated effector memory CD45RA+ cells. Assay: immunoSEQ multiplex PCR; the TCRdb copy retains only in-frame clones and omits some. The profile covers 2 million or so clones, with about 94% appearing a single time and 1.1% taken by the ten largest. What was sequenced was naive CD8+ T cells sorted from blood. These receptors all come from a man between 18 and 35 years old in good health.

Notes on this clone: The sample carries other DNA sequences with the same CDR3. The chain links TRBV27 to TRBJ2-6; unclear D gene. The CDR3 runs to 14 residues. Germline CDR1 and CDR2: MNHEY and SMNVEV (reference sequence). The V end was cut by 4 bases, the J end by 0 bases, with 4 bases between. The CDR3 loop is CASSSVSGANVLTF. The DNA of the CDR3 is TGTGCCAGCAGTTCCGTCTCTGGGGCCAACGTCCTGACTTTC.

The chain couples TRBV14 to TRBJ2-7, with 8 bases aligning to TRBD1. The CDR3 covers 14 residues. Germline-derived CDR1 and CDR2 are SGHDN and FVKESK. V shed 4 bases, J shed 6 bases, and the junction held 8 bases outside the gene matches. The DNA of the CDR3 is TGTGCCAGCAGCCTTCGGACAGGGCTCGGCGAGCAGTACTTC. Its translation is CASSLRTGLGEQYF.

In regard to this clone: Other nucleotide sequences from this sample produce the same CDR3. V is TRBV6-5 and J is TRBJ1-1, with D hard to call. V lost 2 bases to trimming and J lost 0 bases, with 7 bases between them. From germline, CDR1 is MNHEY and CDR2 SVGAGI. The CDR3 length is 14 residues. CDR3: CASSYSVLNTEAFF. For the CDR3, the DNA is TGTGCCAGCAGTTACAGTGTGCTGAACACTGAAGCTTTCTTT.

The chain combines TRBV19 with TRBJ2-4; no reliable D call. V gave up 3 bases and J gave up 5 bases, with 14 bases separating them. The CDR3 runs 15 residues. Germline CDR1 and CDR2: LNHDA and SQIVND (reference sequence). CDR3 loop: CASSMIVTAQNIQYF. Written as DNA, the CDR3 is TGTGCCAGTAGTATGATAGTTACAGCTCAAAACATTCAGTACTTC.

The rearrangement links TRBV7-3 to TRBJ2-1, with a tentative D call TRBD1 (6 bases). There are 13 residues in the CDR3. V was cut by 0 bases and J by 10 bases, with 10 bases left in between. Germline lookup yields CDR1 SGHTA and CDR2 FQGTGA. CDR3 DNA sequence: TGTGCCAGCAGCTTAACGGACAGCTGGGAGCAGTTCTTC. Its translation: CASSLTDSWEQFF.

J is TRBJ2-1 and V is TRBV10-1; 11 bases agree with TRBD2. With 2 bases clipped from V and 6 bases from J, the junction kept 6 bases outside the gene matches. The CDR3 covers 16 residues. The germline CDR1 and CDR2 sequences are WNHNN and SYGVQD (reference sequence). This chain's CDR3 is CASSEVLAGESNEQFF. The CDR3 DNA sequence: TGCGCCAGCAGTGAGGTACTAGCGGGGGAGAGCAATGAGCAGTTCTTC.

Details on this clone: This CDR3 is also generated by other DNA sequences in the sample. This chain connects TRBV25-1 to TRBJ2-7; no reliable D call. From germline, CDR1 is MGHDK and CDR2 SYGVNS. V was clipped by 1 base and J by 1 base, with 5 bases between them. This CDR3 has 13 residues. The CDR3 reads CASSEFGSYEQYF. The CDR3 nucleotides read TGTGCCAGCAGTGAATTTGGGTCCTACGAGCAGTACTTC.

The chain links TRBV5-6 to TRBJ2-7; 11 nucleotides align to TRBD2. Germline trimming cut 1 base from V and 3 bases from J; bases unmatched to any gene: 12. Germline V gene lookup returns CDR1 SGHDT and CDR2 YYEEEE. The CDR3 runs to 18 residues. The CDR3 sequence: CASSLYGQILAGVYEQYF. The CDR3 bases are TGTGCCAGCAGCTTGTACGGACAGATACTAGCGGGAGTCTACGAGCAGTACTTC.

V usage is TRBV27 and J usage is TRBJ1-5, with a weak D call TRBD1 (5 bases). V was pared by 5 bases and J by 4 bases, with 12 bases between. The germline V gene encodes CDR1 MNHEY and CDR2 SMNVEV (reference sequence). CDR3 length: 14 residues. CDR3 DNA: TGTGCCAGCAGTACCCGACAGATTAATCAGCCCCAGCATTTT. Amino acid sequence: CASSTRQINQPQHF.

Here the CDR3 DNA reads TGCGCCAGCAGCCAAGATCCGAGCGGGGGGGGTGAGCAGTTCTTC. It codes for CASSQDPSGGGEQFF. This chain links TRBV4-3 with TRBJ2-1, with TRBD2 identical over 10 bases. The J segment lost 9 bases and the V segment lost 0 bases, leaving 5 bases of the junction unmatched. The CDR3 covers 15 residues. Germline CDR1 reads LGHNA; CDR2 reads YSLEER.

The V gene is TRBV18, the J gene TRBJ2-1; a possible D gene is TRBD1 (5 bases). The length of the CDR3 is 13 residues. Germline V gene data show CDR1 as KGHSH and CDR2 as LQKENI. Trimming removed 4 bases from V and 8 bases from J, with 12 bases in between. CDR3 loop: CASSRALGDEQFF. The CDR3 DNA reads as TGTGCCAGCTCACGGGCCCTAGGGGATGAGCAGTTCTTC.

This rearrangement joins TRBV5-6 to TRBJ2-1; D remains unclear. This CDR3 is 13 amino acids long. V lost 0 bases and J 10 bases, leaving 11 bases between the germline ends. Germline V CDR1 and CDR2: SGHDT, YYEEEE. The CDR3 sequence is CASSLGLAIEQFF. DNA for the CDR3: TGTGCCAGCAGCTTGGGTCTGGCCATCGAGCAGTTCTTC.

The chain employs TRBV7-6 and TRBJ2-2; D is perhaps TRBD1 (6 bases). The CDR3 sequence is 16 residues long. CDR1 and CDR2 from the germline V gene are SGHVS and FNYEAQ. V lost 5 bases and J lost 0, with 13 bases in between. CDR3 in DNA: TGTGCCAGCAGCGATGACAGGCCCCCGAACACCGGGGAGCTGTTTTTT. This translates into CASSDDRPPNTGELFF. The full variable domain, rest sourced from reference TRBV7-6 and TRBJ2-2, is GAGVSQSPRYKVTKRGQDVALRCDPISGHVSLYWYRQALGQGPEFLTYFNYEAQQDKSGLPNDRFSAERPEGSISTLTIQRTEQRDSAMYRCASSDDRPPNTGELFFGEGSRLTVL.

The chain is built from TRBV9 and TRBJ2-1, with 12 bases identical to TRBD1. The CDR3 runs to 17 residues. From germline, CDR1 is SGDLS and CDR2 YYNGEE. V was clipped by 2 bases and J by 5 bases; unmatched bases: 8. CDR3 residues: CASSVGDRGLGDNEQFF. The CDR3, as DNA: TGTGCCAGCAGCGTTGGGGACAGGGGGCTCGGCGACAATGAGCAGTTCTTC.

This clone has at least ten counts. The chain uses TRBV4-1 and TRBJ2-7; D gene uncertain. The CDR3 consists of 14 residues. V lost 4 bases and J lost 3, with 13 bases in between. Germline V gene sequence: CDR1 MGHRA, CDR2 YSYEKL. CDR3 loop: CASSLRDTHYEQYF. Written as DNA, the CDR3 is TGCGCCAGCAGCCTCCGCGACACGCACTACGAGCAGTACTTC.

The chain uses TRBV15 and TRBJ2-7; D tentatively fits TRBD1 or TRBD2 (5 bases each). CDR3 length equals 15 residues. The V end lost 4 bases, the J end lost 3 bases, and 16 bases lay between the germline ends. Germline V gene sequence: CDR1 LNHNV, CDR2 YYDKDF (reference sequence). CDR3 sequence: CATSTREGLYYEQYF. The DNA of the CDR3 is TGTGCCACCAGCACCCGTGAGGGGTTATACTACGAGCAGTACTTC.

V is TRBV5-4 and J is TRBJ2-1; D is uncertain. The CDR3 consists of 14 residues. Trimming cost V 2 bases and J 2 bases, with 8 bases left between them. Per germline, CDR1 SGHNT and CDR2 YYREEE (reference sequence). CDR3: CASSFVGTYNEQFF. The CDR3 DNA sequence: TGTGCCAGCAGCTTTGTGGGTACCTACAATGAGCAGTTCTTC.

This clone was seen just once. The chain carries TRBV4-1 and TRBJ2-7; D not certain. V shed 0 bases and J shed 4 bases, with 13 bases lying between them. Germline CDR1 is MGHRA and CDR2 is YSYEKL. The CDR3 extends over 15 amino acids. CDR3 region: CASSQDQLLIYEQYF. CDR3 nucleotides: TGCGCCAGCAGCCAAGATCAGCTTTTGATATACGAGCAGTACTTC.

The chain combines TRBV27 with TRBJ2-7; 7 nucleotides agree with TRBD1. The CDR3 consists of 15 residues. V lost 5 bases and J lost 5; bases outside the gene matches: 12. Per germline, CDR1 MNHEY and CDR2 SMNVEV (reference sequence). The CDR3 sequence is CASSPWTGTFHEQYF. CDR3 nucleotide sequence: TGTGCCAGCAGTCCATGGACAGGTACGTTCCACGAGCAGTACTTC.

This clone was seen just once. Other DNA variants within this sample encode the same CDR3. The chain has TRBV7-9 and TRBJ1-4; 7 positions agree with TRBD1. V trimming: 8 bases; J trimming: 3 bases; junction bases outside the gene matches: 6. The CDR3 length is 14 residues. The germline CDR1 and CDR2 sequences are SEHNR and FQNEAQ (reference sequence). CDR3 bases: TGTGCCAGCTCCCGAGGGACAGCTAATGAAAAACTGTTTTTT. Its protein is CASSRGTANEKLFF.

The chain recombines TRBV7-9 with TRBJ1-1; 8 nucleotides agree with TRBD1. In germline, CDR1 is SEHNR, CDR2 FQNEAQ (reference sequence). The CDR3 is made up of 15 amino acids. V was clipped by 6 bases and J by 6 bases; unmatched bases: 12. The CDR3 spells CASRPPTGEGAEAFF. The CDR3 coding sequence is TGTGCCAGCAGGCCCCCGACAGGGGAAGGGGCTGAAGCTTTCTTT. Drawing the rest from reference TRBV7-9 and TRBJ1-1, the complete variable domain is DTGVSQNPRHKITKRGQNVTFRCDPISEHNRLYWYRQTLGQGPEFLTYFQNEAQLEKSRLLSDRFSAERPKGSFSTLEIQRTEQGDSAMYLCASRPPTGEGAEAFFGQGTRLTVV.

This rearrangement joins TRBV4-3 to TRBJ2-3; TRBD2 agrees at 7 bases. Germline lookup yields CDR1 LGHNA and CDR2 YSLEER. The length of the CDR3 is 14 residues. J lost 9 bases, V lost 0 bases, and 6 bases had no gene match. CDR3 in DNA: TGCGCCAGCAGCCAAGATCGGGGGGAAGGCACGCAGTATTTT. Residues: CASSQDRGEGTQYF.

The rearrangement links TRBV4-1 to TRBJ2-3; D perhaps matches TRBD2 (6 bases). The ends were cut back, 5 bases at V and 0 bases at J, with 24 bases in the middle. The CDR3 has 19 amino acids. The germline V gene encodes CDR1 MGHRA and CDR2 YSYEKL. CDR3 DNA sequence: TGCGCCAGCAGCTCAGTCTCGGGGGAGAGTGGGGCTAGCACAGATACGCAGTATTTT. Translating it yields CASSSVSGESGASTDTQYF.

V gene TRBV6-5 combines with J gene TRBJ1-2; D is ambiguous. The CDR3 spans 15 residues. Trimming removed 0 bases from V and 6 bases from J, with 14 bases in between. CDR1 and CDR2 from the germline V gene are MNHEY and SVGAGI. The CDR3 region is CASSYSQPLGNGYTF. For the CDR3, the DNA is TGTGCCAGCAGTTACTCGCAGCCCCTTGGGAATGGCTACACCTTC.

The V call is TRBV6-1, the J call TRBJ1-2; D possibly corresponds to TRBD1 (5 bases). Germline CDR1 MNHNS, CDR2 SASEGT. The CDR3 runs to 14 residues. The V and J ends lost 0 bases and 4 bases respectively, with 9 bases between them. The DNA of the CDR3 is TGTGCCAGCAGTGAAGCAGTGGGGGGCTATGGCTACACCTTC. Translation: CASSEAVGGYGYTF.

The chain is built from TRBV30 and TRBJ2-3; 8 bases map to TRBD2. This CDR3 spans 15 amino acids. Looked up from germline, CDR1 is GTSNPN and CDR2 is SVGIG (reference sequence). With V trimmed by 0 bases and J by 5 bases, 7 bases remained unmatched. CDR3 residues: CAWSVTGGAGDTQYF. The CDR3 DNA sequence: TGTGCCTGGAGTGTCACCGGGGGGGCAGGAGATACGCAGTATTTT.

This chain links TRBV19 with TRBJ1-1; the D is unclear. CDR1 and CDR2 from the germline V gene are LNHDA and SQIVND (reference sequence). The CDR3 contains 13 residues. The ends were cut back, 6 bases at V and 3 bases at J, with 11 bases in the middle. This CDR3 reads CASSSEWDTEAFF. The CDR3 coding sequence is TGTGCCAGTAGCTCCGAATGGGACACTGAAGCTTTCTTT.

To note about this clone: Within the sample, other DNA sequences also encode this same CDR3. This sequence joins TRBV9 and TRBJ2-5, with D hard to call. The V gene's germline CDR1 is SGDLS and CDR2 YYNGEE. The CDR3 extends over 14 amino acids. The germline V and J ends were trimmed by 0 bases and 3 bases, with 9 bases remaining between them. The CDR3 spells CASSVGGLKETQYF. CDR3 sequence (DNA): TGTGCCAGCAGCGTAGGTGGCCTAAAAGAGACCCAGTACTTC.

The gene calls are TRBV7-2 and TRBJ1-2; the match to TRBD1 covers 8 bases. Germline trimming cut 4 bases from V and 3 bases from J; bases unmatched to any gene: 4. This CDR3 contains 14 residues. Germline V gene data show CDR1 as SGHTA and CDR2 as FQGNSA. The CDR3 coding sequence is TGTGCCAGCAGCTCCGGACAGGGCGACTATGGCTACACCTTC. It translates to CASSSGQGDYGYTF.

The CDR3 reads CASAPTGGLYDEQYF. As DNA, the CDR3 is TGTGCCAGCGCTCCGACAGGGGGCCTATACGACGAGCAGTACTTC. This sequence joins TRBV27 and TRBJ2-7; 10 bases agree with TRBD1. The trim removed 8 bases at V and 5 bases at J, leaving 12 bases unmatched. Germline CDR1 MNHEY, CDR2 SMNVEV (reference sequence). This CDR3 spans 15 amino acids.